The rows below give T cell receptor beta chains drawn from one sample of a study of chemoradiotherapy in HPV16-positive cancers. Produced via immunoSEQ multiplex PCR; TCRdb's table is partial and in-frame only. The table lists about 9,500 clones, roughly 70% of them singletons. Sampling was done from a patient who underwent chemoradiotherapy. Every receptor here comes from a human donor with HPV-associated anogenital cancer. Each CDR3 is given with its conserved first and last residue. A D gene is named only where the DNA matches it firmly. Rows give clone size only sometimes, using once, few, many, or a class for an expanded clone.

clone_size j_call d_call v_call cdr3_aa cdr3_nt
- TRBJ1-2 - TRBV27 CASSLGGANYGYTF TGTGCCAGCAGTTTAGGAGGGGCCAACTATGGCTACACCTTC
once TRBJ1-3 - TRBV30 CAWAHGQHGNTIYF TGTGCCTGGGCCCATGGACAGCATGGAAACACCATATATTTT
- TRBJ1-4 - TRBV30 CAWSDEATMFEKLFF TGTGCCTGGAGTGATGAAGCTACAATGTTTGAAAAACTGTTTTTT
- TRBJ2-5 - TRBV7-3 CASSLNGETQYF TGTGCCAGCAGCTTAAACGGAGAGACCCAGTACTTC
- TRBJ1-2 TRBD1 TRBV5-1 CASGTGGSPNYGYTF TGCGCCTCCGGGACAGGGGGATCTCCTAACTATGGCTACACCTTC
- TRBJ2-7 - TRBV5-4 CASSRETGSGFGF TGTGCCAGCAGCCGGGAGACAGGGTCGGGGTTTGGCTTC
- TRBJ2-1 - TRBV28 CASSLRGSYNEQFF TGTGCCAGCAGCCTCAGGGGATCCTACAATGAGCAGTTCTTC
- TRBJ2-5 - TRBV25-1 CASSGYNPGTETQYF TGTGCCAGCAGTGGATATAACCCTGGTACAGAGACCCAGTACTTC
once TRBJ1-2 TRBD1 TRBV6-5 CASSSAWTGRGYTF TGTGCCAGCAGTTCCGCCTGGACAGGGAGAGGCTACACCTTC
- TRBJ1-2 TRBD1 TRBV10-3 CAIRDTGQGAGGYTF TGTGCCATCAGGGATACGGGACAGGGGGCAGGGGGCTACACCTTC
- TRBJ2-5 TRBD1 TRBV6-6 CASSRTGVETQYF TGTGCCAGCAGTCGTACAGGGGTCGAGACCCAGTACTTC
once TRBJ1-3 - TRBV5-1 CASSLERSAGNTIYF TGCGCCAGCAGCTTGGAACGGAGTGCTGGAAACACCATATATTTT
- TRBJ2-3 - TRBV29-1 CSYAEGGIVTDTQYF TGCAGCTATGCAGAGGGCGGGATCGTAACAGATACGCAGTATTTT
- TRBJ2-3 - TRBV15 CATSSSPGSSTDTQYF TGTGCCACCAGCTCATCACCGGGATCTAGCACAGATACGCAGTATTTT
- TRBJ1-2 TRBD1 TRBV6-5 CASSRDRVNYGYTF TGTGCCAGCAGCCGGGACAGGGTAAACTATGGCTACACCTTC
- TRBJ1-1 - TRBV7-2 CASSLATGRVGTEAFF TGTGCCAGCAGCTTGGCCACAGGAAGGGTGGGCACTGAAGCTTTCTTT
- TRBJ2-3 - TRBV5-1 CASSLFPGDTQYF TGCGCCAGCAGCTTGTTTCCTGGAGATACGCAGTATTTT
few TRBJ2-7 - TRBV21-1 CASSTFQEIYEQYF TGTGCCAGCAGCACTTTCCAGGAGATCTACGAGCAGTACTTC
few TRBJ2-7 TRBD1 TRBV5-5 CASSLEGQGLLGEQYF TGTGCCAGCAGCTTGGAAGGACAGGGTTTATTGGGCGAGCAGTACTTC
- TRBJ2-1 - TRBV5-1 CASSRNRDLAHEQFF TGCGCCAGCAGCCGAAACCGGGACTTAGCTCATGAGCAGTTCTTC
- TRBJ2-5 TRBD2 TRBV2 CASMRLAGGAQETQYF TGTGCCAGTATGAGACTAGCGGGGGGAGCCCAAGAGACCCAGTACTTC